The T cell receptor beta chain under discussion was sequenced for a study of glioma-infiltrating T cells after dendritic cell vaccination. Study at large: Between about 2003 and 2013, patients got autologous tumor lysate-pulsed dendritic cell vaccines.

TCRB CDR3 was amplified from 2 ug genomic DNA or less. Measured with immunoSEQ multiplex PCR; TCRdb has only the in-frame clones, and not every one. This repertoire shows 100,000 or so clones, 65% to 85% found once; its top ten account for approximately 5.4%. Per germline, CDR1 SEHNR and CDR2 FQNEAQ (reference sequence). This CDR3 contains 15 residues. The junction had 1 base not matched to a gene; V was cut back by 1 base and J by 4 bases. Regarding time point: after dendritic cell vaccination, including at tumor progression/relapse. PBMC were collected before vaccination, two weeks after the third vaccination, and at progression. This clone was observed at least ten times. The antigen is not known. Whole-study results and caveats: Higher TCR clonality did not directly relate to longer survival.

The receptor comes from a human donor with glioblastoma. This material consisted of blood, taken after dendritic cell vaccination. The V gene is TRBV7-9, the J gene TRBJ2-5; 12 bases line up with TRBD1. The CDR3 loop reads CASSLGGQGAETQYF. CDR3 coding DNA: TGTGCCAGCAGCTTAGGGGGACAGGGGGCAGAGACCCAGTACTTC. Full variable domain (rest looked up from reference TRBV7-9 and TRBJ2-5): DTGVSQNPRHKITKRGQNVTFRCDPISEHNRLYWYRQTLGQGPEFLTYFQNEAQLEKSRLLSDRFSAERPKGSFSTLEIQRTEQGDSAMYLCASSLGGQGAETQYFGPGTRLLVL.